Shown below are 22 T cell receptor beta chains from a single sample sequenced in a study of tumor and adjacent non-tumor tissue in lung cancer. A modified ARM-PCR protocol with three rounds of nested PCR amplified TCRbeta. A single record per CDR3 protein comes from TCRdb applying MiXCR to the multiplex PCR reads. The table has approximately 110,000 distinct CDR3 sequences, roughly 77% seen once. The template was RNA from unsorted bulk tissue. The sequenced sample consisted of lung tumor tissue. Source of these receptors: a woman aged 55 to 70 with non-small cell lung cancer.

Concerning this clonotype: This likely comes from a read error, as the CDR3 has no conserved phenylalanine or tryptophan at its end. V gene TRBV7-8 combines with J gene TRBJ2-7; either TRBD1 or TRBD2 may fit D (5 bases each). The CDR3 has 14 residues. V was clipped by 3 bases and J by 2 bases, with 11 bases between them. CDR1 is SGHVS and CDR2 is FQNEAQ in the germline V gene. The CDR3 here is CASSFNRDAYEQYI. CDR3 bases: TGTGCCAGCAGCTTTAATAGGGACGCCTACGAGCAGTACATC.

Comments on this clonotype: A much larger clonotype is one base distant, so this may be a read error. This chain connects TRBV29-1 to TRBJ2-5, with D unresolved. CDR3 length equals 14 residues. Germline assignment: CDR1 SQVTM and CDR2 ANQGSEA. The CDR3 spells CIVEDPRTQETQYF. The CDR3 coding sequence is TGCATCGTTGAAGATCCTCGGACGCAAGAGACCCAGTACTTC. Variable domain in full (rest from reference TRBV29-1 and TRBJ2-5): SAVISQKPSRDICQRGTSLTIQCQVDSQVTMMFWYRQQPGQSLTLIATANQGSEATYESGFVIDKFPISRPNLTFSTLTVSNMSPEDSSIYLCIVEDPRTQETQYFGPGTRLLVL.

The J gene is TRBJ2-3, the V gene TRBV11-3; D possibly corresponds to TRBD1 (5 bases). The CDR3 contains 13 residues. CDR1 is SGHNT, CDR2 YENEEA, per germline. The CDR3 bases are TGTACCAACAGACAGAGCCAAGGTGATACGCAGTATTTT. Translation gives CTNRQSQGDTQYF. The full variable domain, completed using reference TRBV11-3 and TRBJ2-3, is EAGVVQSPRYKIIEKKQPVAFWCNPISGHNTLYWYLQNLGQGPELLIRYENEEAVDDSQLPKDRFSAERLKGVDSTLKIQPAELGDSAVYLCTNRQSQGDTQYFGPGTRLTVL.

This clonotype was observed a single time. Its ends do not fully match the called genes, so a read error is possible. The chain couples TRBV12-3 or TRBV12-4 to TRBJ2-3, with 11 bases fitting TRBD2. The CDR3 spans 16 residues. CDR3 residues: CASSMTSGVPTDMQYF. The CDR3 region has the DNA TGTGCCAGCAGTATGACTAGCGGGGTGCCTACGGATATGCAGTATTTT.

Only one count was recorded for this clonotype. The junction shows a germline mismatch at one end, possibly a read error. The chain uses TRBV7-9 and TRBJ2-3; 10 nucleotides align to TRBD2. This CDR3 region has 17 residues. CDR1 and CDR2 (germline): SEHNR, FQNEAQ (reference sequence). The CDR3 bases are TGTGCCAGCAGCTTGTCGAGGACTAGCGGATACACAGATACGCAGTTTTTT. This translates into CASSLSRTSGYTDTQFF. Variable domain in full (rest from reference TRBV7-9 and TRBJ2-3): DTGVSQNPRHKITKRGQNVTFRCDPISEHNRLYWYRQTLGQGPEFLTYFQNEAQLEKSRLLSDRFSAERPKGSFSTLEIQRTEQGDSAMYLCASSLSRTSGYTDTQFFGPGTRLTVL.

Comment on this clonotype: Mismatch with germline at one junction end may stem from a read error. The chain is built from TRBV20-1 and TRBJ2-3; D is uncertain. Germline V lookup: CDR1 DFQATT, CDR2 SNEGSKA (reference sequence). The CDR3 covers 14 residues. The CDR3 is CSARDFTRGDTQIF. The CDR3 region has the DNA TGCAGTGCTAGAGATTTCACCCGTGGGGATACGCAGATTTTT.

This clonotype was observed at least ten times. The rearrangement joins TRBV12-3 or TRBV12-4 to TRBJ1-5; 7 bases are a match to TRBD1. The CDR3 contains 15 residues. V gave up 6 bases and J gave up 6 bases; unmatched junction bases: 11. For the CDR3, the DNA is TGTGCCAGCAGCCCGACAGGGAGATTAAGTCAGCCCCAGCATTTT. It is translated as CASSPTGRLSQPQHF.

To note about this clonotype: A much larger clone differs by one base, so this may be a read error. This chain uses TRBV7-8 with TRBJ2-3, with D possibly being TRBD1 (5 bases). The CDR3 has 14 residues. The germline gives CDR1 SGHVS, CDR2 FQNEAQ. The CDR3 region is CASSWRIMTDTRYF. The CDR3 nucleotides are TGTGCCAGCAGCTGGAGAATAATGACAGATACGCGGTATTTT.

This clonotype was seen just once. The junction does not match germline at one end; this may be a read error. V is TRBV29-1 and J is TRBJ1-5; D is uncertain. This CDR3 spans 10 amino acids. Germline V lookup: CDR1 SQVTM, CDR2 ANQGSEA. In DNA, the CDR3 is TGCAGCGCTGGTCCGCAGCCCCAACATTTT. Protein sequence: CSAGPQPQHF. Filled out from reference TRBV29-1 and TRBJ1-5, the complete variable domain reads SAVISQKPSRDICQRGTSLTIQCQVDSQVTMMFWYRQQPGQSLTLIATANQGSEATYESGFVIDKFPISRPNLTFSTLTVSNMSPEDSSIYLCSAGPQPQHFGDGTRLSIL.

In the case of this clonotype: Since the CDR3 does not end with the conserved phenylalanine or tryptophan, this likely comes from a read error. This chain uses TRBV11-1 with TRBJ1-6; weak D call: TRBD1 (6 bases). This CDR3 contains 16 residues. Trimming stripped 8 bases from V and 4 bases from J, with 18 bases between. CDR1 is SGHAT and CDR2 is FQDESV in the germline V gene (reference sequence). The CDR3 nucleotides are TGTGCCAGCTGCTACGACGGACAGTCTTATAATTCACCCCTCCACTAT. Amino acids: CASCYDGQSYNSPLHY.

This clonotype was recorded at least ten times. The chain links TRBV6-2 or TRBV6-3 to TRBJ2-3; TRBD2 matches at 9 bases. Germline V CDR1 and CDR2: MNHEY, SVGEGT. Germline trimming cut 2 bases from V and 5 bases from J; bases unmatched to any gene: 2. The CDR3 covers 14 residues. In DNA form, the CDR3 reads TGTGCCAGCAGTTACCTGACTAGCGGAGATACGCAGTATTTT. Protein product: CASSYLTSGDTQYF.

This clonotype showed up many times. This chain links TRBV10-3 with TRBJ2-7; D not resolved. Trimming removed 4 bases at V and 3 bases at J, with 13 bases between. The CDR3 has 14 residues. Germline V gives CDR1 ENHRY, CDR2 SYGVKD. The CDR3 sequence is CAISGASVGYEQYF. The CDR3 coding sequence is TGTGCCATCAGTGGGGCTAGTGTAGGCTACGAGCAGTACTTC.

Concerning this clonotype itself: This sequence may be a read error, since a much larger clone differs from it by one base. The chain links TRBV28 to TRBJ2-5; D might be TRBD1 or TRBD2, each matching 5 bases. CDR3 length: 15 residues. Trimming took 7 bases from V and 0 from J, leaving 15 bases between them. Germline lookup yields CDR1 MDHEN and CDR2 SYDVKM. CDR3 protein: CASTQTWGYQETQYF. CDR3 DNA sequence: TGTGCCAGCACCCAGACATGGGGGTACCAAGAGACCCAGTACTTC.

In the case of this clonotype: A much larger clone differs from this one at a single base, so this may be a read error. The CDR3 carries no conserved terminal phenylalanine or tryptophan, so it likely arises from a read error. V and J are TRBV4-1 and TRBJ2-3, with 14 bases fitting TRBD2. The CDR3 has 18 amino acids. Losses at the gene ends were 0 bases for V and 4 bases for J; bases not matched to a gene: 6. CDR1 and CDR2 from the germline V gene are MGHRA and YSYEKL. The CDR3 nucleotides are TGCGCCAGCAGCCAAGAATCGACTAGCGGGGGGGCCGCAGATACGCAGTATTCT. It translates to CASSQESTSGGAADTQYS.

This clonotype showed up just a few times. J is TRBJ2-3 and V is TRBV24-1; TRBD1 matches at 7 bases. Germline CDR1 and CDR2: KGHDR and SFDVKD. This CDR3 comprises 15 residues. V lost 4 bases and J lost 4; bases outside the gene matches: 7. The CDR3, as DNA: TGTGCCACCAGTGACCCTAGACAGGGTTCAGATACGCAGTATTTT. As protein: CATSDPRQGSDTQYF.

On this clonotype itself: The CDR3 end shows no conserved phenylalanine or tryptophan, and so a read error is likely. The chain links TRBV11-3 to TRBJ2-1; 11 bases match TRBD2. Trimming removed 0 bases from V and 8 bases from J; junction bases left unmatched: 9. Germline V gene data show CDR1 as SGHNT and CDR2 as YENEEA. The CDR3 is 17 amino acids. CDR3 in DNA: TGTGCCAGCAGCTTAGATTTGACTAGCGGGAACCACGATGAGCAGTTCTCC. Encoded protein: CASSLDLTSGNHDEQFS.

As regards this clonotype: One end of the junction varies from germline; a read error may be responsible. This chain joins TRBV29-1 and TRBJ2-1; D might be TRBD2 (5 bases). The length of the CDR3 is 9 residues. Germline V gene lookup returns CDR1 SQVTM and CDR2 ANQGSEA. In nucleotides, the CDR3 is TGTAGCGTAGCGAATGAGCAGTTCTTC. It encodes CSVANEQFF.

About this clonotype itself: A much bigger clone sits one base away, suggesting this may be a read error. The chain uses TRBV20-1 and TRBJ1-2; D might be TRBD1 (5 bases). The CDR3 is made up of 15 amino acids. The germline V gene has CDR1 DFQATT and CDR2 SNEGSKA (reference sequence). CDR3 sequence (DNA): TGCAATGCTAGAGATCCACTAGGGGTGAACTATGGCTACACCTTC. It codes for CNARDPLGVNYGYTF.

As to this clonotype: At one of its ends the junction is not consistent with the germline gene, which may arise from a read error. V gene TRBV11-2 combines with J gene TRBJ2-3; D is perhaps TRBD2 (6 bases). This CDR3 is built from 17 residues. The germline V gene has CDR1 SGHAT and CDR2 FQNNGV. CDR3 sequence reads: CASSLATAGRGRDAQYF. DNA for the CDR3: TGTGCCAGCAGCTTAGCGACCGCAGGTCGGGGGAGAGATGCGCAGTATTTT.

In the case of this clonotype: The germline gene is not matched at one end of the junction; a read error may be the cause. CDR3 bases: TGCACTGCTCCCCAAGGGGGTAGTGGATTGCAAGAGACACAGTACTTC. As protein: CTAPQGGSGLQETQYF. V gene TRBV20-1 combines with J gene TRBJ2-5, with D perhaps matching TRBD1 (6 bases). The CDR3 extends over 16 amino acids. Germline V gives CDR1 DFQATT, CDR2 SNEGSKA (reference sequence).

Worth noting for this clonotype: At one end, the junction sequence differs from germline, possibly due to a read error. The V and J genes are TRBV11-2 and TRBJ1-1, with D possibly matching TRBD1 (6 bases). This CDR3 has 14 residues. Per the germline V gene, CDR1 is SGHAT and CDR2 is FQNNGV. The CDR3 loop reads CASSLVQGNTEALF. CDR3 bases: TGTGCCAGCAGCTTAGTCCAGGGGAACACTGAAGCTCTCTTT.

This clonotype was seen ten or more times. V usage is TRBV10-2 and J usage is TRBJ2-5; 8 bases align to TRBD2. This CDR3 is built from 13 residues. Germline CDR1 WSHSY, CDR2 SAAADI. With V trimmed by 5 bases and J by 5 bases, 4 bases remained unmatched. CDR3 protein: CASSRLARETQYF. CDR3 coding DNA: TGCGCCAGCAGTCGACTAGCGCGCGAGACCCAGTACTTC.